This T cell receptor beta chain was found in a study of OX40 agonist ivuxolimab in advanced cancers. V was pared by 9 bases and J by 3 bases, with 18 bases between. This CDR3 has 14 amino acids. Germline assignment: CDR1 SNHLY and CDR2 FYNNEI. Measured with immunoSEQ multiplex PCR; TCRdb has only the in-frame clones, and not every one. Among roughly 29,000 clones listed, more than 70% were seen once. This clonotype was obtained from an adult with an advanced solid tumor such as melanoma, head and neck, liver or kidney cancer. The sample in question was CD4+ or CD8+ T cells sorted from blood, obtained in a trial of the OX40 agonist ivuxolimab. This sequence joins TRBV2 and TRBJ2-7; perhaps D is TRBD1 or TRBD2 (5 bases each). CDR3 region: CARSFRGDGYEQYF. DNA of the CDR3: TGTGCCAGGTCCTTTCGAGGGGACGGCTACGAGCAGTACTTC.